These 16 T cell receptor beta chains came from one sample sequenced in a study of radiotherapy plus CTLA-4 blockade in lung cancer. Sequencing used immunoSEQ multiplex PCR; TCRdb keeps in-frame clones, though not all of them. The table lists approximately 50,000 clones, 70% to 85% of them singletons. Sequencing was performed on peripheral blood, taken from a patient treated with radiotherapy plus ipilimumab. The origin of the receptors is a human donor with non-small cell lung cancer whose response to radiotherapy plus ipilimumab could not be evaluated.

The chain employs TRBV5-1 and TRBJ2-3, with D maybe TRBD2 (7 bases). The CDR3 has 16 residues. CDR1 SGHRS and CDR2 YFSETQ come from the germline V gene. Trimming shortened V by 0 bases and J by 1 base, and 12 bases separated the two germline ends. Written as DNA, the CDR3 is TGCGCCAGCAGCTTGGGGGCGGGGGCTGGCACAGATACGCAGTATTTT. Translated, it gives CASSLGAGAGTDTQYF. The variable domain in full, with the rest retrieved from reference TRBV5-1 and TRBJ2-3, is KAGVTQTPRYLIKTRGQQVTLSCSPISGHRSVSWYQQTPGQGLQFLFEYFSETQRNKGNFPGRFSGRQFSNSRSEMNVSTLELGDSALYLCASSLGAGAGTDTQYFGPGTRLTVL.

The chain carries TRBV18 and TRBJ1-1, with D unclear. CDR1 and CDR2 (germline): KGHSH, LQKENI. Between the trimmed V and J ends, which lost 2 bases and 10 bases, there was a span of 20 bases. This CDR3 region has 15 residues. The CDR3 protein is CASSPVSSELGRAFF. The CDR3 DNA sequence: TGTGCCAGCTCACCAGTGAGCTCAGAACTAGGAAGAGCTTTCTTT.

The chain uses TRBV5-1 and TRBJ2-5; 12 bases match TRBD2. V shed 4 bases, J shed 2 bases, and the junction held 6 bases outside the gene matches. Germline V gene data show CDR1 as SGHRS and CDR2 as YFSETQ. The CDR3 runs to 16 residues. CDR3: CASSPPLAGGQETQYF. CDR3 nucleotides: TGCGCCAGCAGCCCACCTCTAGCGGGGGGGCAAGAGACCCAGTACTTC.

The chain couples TRBV10-1 to TRBJ2-5, with a possible D match to TRBD2 (5 bases). The V gene lost 2 bases and the J gene lost 5 bases, with 9 bases spanning the gap. This CDR3 is built from 13 residues. Looked up from germline, CDR1 is WNHNN and CDR2 is SYGVQD (reference sequence). The CDR3 protein is CASSESGRETQYF. CDR3 in DNA: TGCGCCAGCAGTGAGAGCGGACGGGAGACCCAGTACTTC.

The gene calls are TRBV29-1 and TRBJ2-7; D perhaps matches TRBD1 (6 bases). Germline CDR1 reads SQVTM; CDR2 reads ANQGSEA. V lost 7 bases to trimming and J lost 5 bases, with 18 bases between them. The CDR3 runs to 13 residues. CDR3 region: CSAQGLPRNEQYF. As DNA, the CDR3 is TGCAGCGCTCAGGGGCTACCCAGAAACGAGCAGTACTTC.

V gene TRBV5-6 combines with J gene TRBJ2-5; tentatively, D is TRBD2 (6 bases). V lost 5 bases and J lost 5, with 19 bases in between. CDR3 length: 15 residues. Per germline, CDR1 SGHDT and CDR2 YYEEEE. CDR3 DNA: TGTGCCAGCAGAATGGGCCGGGGGTGGAGGGAGACCCAGTACTTC. The encoded protein is CASRMGRGWRETQYF.

In its sample, this clone was seen once. Here the CDR3 reads CASSQDYRDGSPLHF. The DNA for the CDR3 is TGCGCCAGCAGCCAAGATTACAGGGATGGGTCACCCCTCCACTTT. V and J are TRBV4-1 and TRBJ1-6; a weak D match, TRBD1 (6 bases). Germline V gene lookup returns CDR1 MGHRA and CDR2 YSYEKL. CDR3 length: 15 amino acids. Deletions cut 0 bases from V and 10 bases from J, with 13 bases between.

The chain uses TRBV5-1 and TRBJ1-2; D is uncertain. The CDR3 is made up of 15 amino acids. Looked up from germline, CDR1 is SGHRS and CDR2 is YFSETQ. V was pared by 0 bases and J by 4 bases, with 13 bases between. CDR3 protein: CASSLALGPAYGYTF. The DNA for the CDR3 is TGCGCCAGCAGCTTGGCCCTTGGGCCAGCCTATGGCTACACCTTC.

The rearrangement uses TRBV7-2 and TRBJ2-7, with D perhaps matching TRBD2 (6 bases). The CDR3 sequence is 14 residues long. The germline V gene encodes CDR1 SGHTA and CDR2 FQGNSA. Trimming removed 2 bases from V and 0 bases from J, with 8 bases in between. In nucleotides, the CDR3 is TGTGCCAGCAGCTTATCTAGCGCCTCCTACGAGCAGTACTTC. This encodes CASSLSSASYEQYF.

This clone was picked up many times. V and J are TRBV7-9 and TRBJ2-7, with D perhaps TRBD1 (6 bases). V dropped 4 bases and J dropped 3 bases, with 19 bases sitting between them. Germline V gives CDR1 SEHNR, CDR2 FQNEAQ (reference sequence). The CDR3 totals 16 residues. The CDR3 DNA reads as TGTGCCAGCAGCTCCAGAGACAGGAGAGACTTCTACGAGCAGTACTTC. Its protein product is CASSSRDRRDFYEQYF.

This clone was observed a handful of times. This chain connects TRBV25-1 to TRBJ2-1; maybe TRBD2 (5 bases). This CDR3 is 18 amino acids long. Germline V gives CDR1 MGHDK, CDR2 SYGVNS. The germline V and J ends were trimmed by 2 bases and 12 bases, with 29 bases remaining between them. The CDR3 spells CASSENLFGLDSYTAQFF. The CDR3 DNA reads TGTGCCAGCAGTGAAAATCTGTTTGGGTTGGACTCCTACACTGCGCAGTTCTTC.

In this sample, this clone turned up once. The chain carries TRBV5-1 and TRBJ1-2, with D uncertain. V gave up 3 bases and J gave up 6 bases, with 15 bases separating them. Germline-derived CDR1 and CDR2 are SGHRS and YFSETQ. The CDR3 length is 14 residues. CDR3 protein: CASSSPVVRDGYTF. CDR3 nucleotides: TGCGCCAGCAGCTCCCCGGTCGTGAGGGATGGCTACACCTTC.

This sequence joins TRBV18 and TRBJ2-7, with 7 bases matching TRBD1. V shed 0 bases and J 4 bases; nucleotides not matched to a gene: 6. This CDR3 has 15 amino acids. The V gene's germline CDR1 is KGHSH and CDR2 LQKENI. This CDR3 is CASSPPAQGVYEQYF. The DNA of the CDR3 is TGTGCCAGCTCACCACCGGCCCAGGGGGTATACGAGCAGTACTTC.

The V gene is TRBV5-6, the J gene TRBJ2-2; the match to TRBD2 covers 8 bases. The CDR3 sequence is 16 residues long. In germline, CDR1 is SGHDT, CDR2 YYEEEE. V shed 3 bases and J 3 bases; nucleotides not matched to a gene: 7. Here the CDR3 reads CASSSGGGLYTGELFF. CDR3 in DNA: TGTGCCAGCAGCTCCGGGGGGGGGTTGTACACCGGGGAGCTGTTTTTT. The full variable domain, completed using reference TRBV5-6 and TRBJ2-2, is DAGVTQSPTHLIKTRGQQVTLRCSPKSGHDTVSWYQQALGQGPQFIFQYYEEEERQRGNFPDRFSGHQFPNYSSELNVNALLLGDSALYLCASSSGGGLYTGELFFGEGSRLTVL.

The chain combines TRBV7-2 with TRBJ1-3; D not certain. V was trimmed by 1 base and J by 3 bases, leaving 7 bases between them. The germline gives CDR1 SGHTA, CDR2 FQGNSA. The CDR3 loop spans 14 amino acids. The CDR3 DNA is TGTGCCAGCAGCTTAGAGAGGGTTGGAAACACCATATATTTT. This gives the protein CASSLERVGNTIYF. The full variable domain, its missing parts supplied by reference TRBV7-2 and TRBJ1-3, is GAGVSQSPSNKVTEKGKDVELRCDPISGHTALYWYRQSLGQGLEFLIYFQGNSAPDKSGLPSDRFSAERTGGSVSTLTIQRTQQEDSAVYLCASSLERVGNTIYFGEGSWLTVV.

This chain uses TRBV5-1 with TRBJ2-7; D call uncertain. CDR3 length equals 14 residues. Germline loops: CDR1 SGHRS, CDR2 YFSETQ. Between the trimmed V and J ends, which lost 0 bases and 0 bases, there was a span of 7 bases. The CDR3 spells CASSLGGSSYEQYF. In DNA form, the CDR3 reads TGCGCCAGCAGCTTGGGTGGCAGCTCCTACGAGCAGTACTTC.